These T cell receptor beta chains were read from a single sample in a study of cytomegalovirus exposure and HLA in healthy donors. Measured with immunoSEQ multiplex PCR; TCRdb has only the in-frame clones, and not every one. The profile shows 90,000 to 150,000 clones, around 89% of them singletons. Sequencing was performed on PBMCs. The source is a woman aged 18-29 years in good health and CMV-seropositive. The CDR3 runs from the conserved cysteine through the conserved F or W. The order of the fields is J gene, V gene, D gene, clone size, CDR3 DNA, CDR3 protein. A D gene is named only where the DNA matches it firmly. Expanded clones are given a class, and other clones once, few, many or no size at all.

j_call: TRBJ2-2
v_call: TRBV7-9
d_call: NA
clone_size: NA
cdr3_nt: TGTGCCAGCAGCTCCCCTAACACCGGGGAGCTGTTTTTT
cdr3_aa: CASSSPNTGELFF

j_call: TRBJ1-2
v_call: TRBV18
d_call: TRBD1
clone_size: NA
cdr3_nt: TGTGCCAGCTCTAAGGGACAGGGAAGTTATGGCTACACCTTC
cdr3_aa: CASSKGQGSYGYTF

j_call: TRBJ1-1
v_call: TRBV15
d_call: TRBD1
clone_size: NA
cdr3_nt: TGTGCCACCAGCAGTAGGATTCCGGGACAGGTAAATGAAGCTTTCTTT
cdr3_aa: CATSSRIPGQVNEAFF

j_call: TRBJ1-1
v_call: TRBV5-1
d_call: TRBD1
clone_size: once
cdr3_nt: TGCGCCAGCAGCTTAGGCCAGGGGGCTGGGAACACTGAAGCTTTCTTT
cdr3_aa: CASSLGQGAGNTEAFF

j_call: TRBJ1-2
v_call: TRBV15
d_call: NA
clone_size: NA
cdr3_nt: TGTGCCACCAGCAGAGATCAGCAGCGGGGCGGCTACACCTTC
cdr3_aa: CATSRDQQRGGYTF

j_call: TRBJ1-1
v_call: TRBV5-6
d_call: NA
clone_size: NA
cdr3_nt: TGTGCCAGCAGCGTTCAGAGCGCTGAAGCTTTCTTT
cdr3_aa: CASSVQSAEAFF

j_call: TRBJ2-3
v_call: TRBV9
d_call: TRBD1
clone_size: NA
cdr3_nt: TGTGCCAGCAGTTTATCCCGGACAGGGACTAGCACAGATACGCAGTATTTT
cdr3_aa: CASSLSRTGTSTDTQYF

j_call: TRBJ2-7
v_call: TRBV6-5
d_call: NA
clone_size: NA
cdr3_nt: TGTGCCAGCAGTTATGGTAGGGGCAGCTCCTACGAGCAGTACTTC
cdr3_aa: CASSYGRGSSYEQYF

j_call: TRBJ2-2
v_call: TRBV6-6
d_call: NA
clone_size: NA
cdr3_nt: TGTGCCAGCACCACCGCAGGGGTACGAAACACCGGGGAGCTGTTTTTT
cdr3_aa: CASTTAGVRNTGELFF

j_call: TRBJ1-5
v_call: TRBV11-2
d_call: NA
clone_size: NA
cdr3_nt: TGTGCCAGCAGCTTAGACCACTCCAGCAATCAGCCCCAGCATTTT
cdr3_aa: CASSLDHSSNQPQHF

j_call: TRBJ1-2
v_call: TRBV19
d_call: TRBD1
clone_size: NA
cdr3_nt: TGTGCCAGCACGAGGGACAGATCTATTCACGGCTACACCTTC
cdr3_aa: CASTRDRSIHGYTF

j_call: TRBJ1-2
v_call: TRBV7-9
d_call: NA
clone_size: NA
cdr3_nt: TGTGCCAGCAGCTTATCCGACTATGGCTACACCTTC
cdr3_aa: CASSLSDYGYTF

j_call: TRBJ2-5
v_call: TRBV2
d_call: TRBD1
clone_size: NA
cdr3_nt: TGTGCCAGCAGACGCTTAGGACAGGGCCAACAAGAGACCCAGTACTTC
cdr3_aa: CASRRLGQGQQETQYF

j_call: TRBJ2-6
v_call: TRBV6-5
d_call: NA
clone_size: NA
cdr3_nt: TGTGCCAGCAGTTACTCGAAGGCCACAGTCAACGTCCTGACTTTC
cdr3_aa: CASSYSKATVNVLTF

j_call: TRBJ1-1
v_call: TRBV6-6
d_call: NA
clone_size: once
cdr3_nt: TGTGCCAGCATCTACCGTGACACTGAAGCTTTCTTT
cdr3_aa: CASIYRDTEAFF

j_call: TRBJ2-7
v_call: TRBV30
d_call: TRBD1
clone_size: NA
cdr3_nt: TGTGCCTGGAGGGGGTCCGGGACAGGGAGCATGTACGAGCAGTACTTC
cdr3_aa: CAWRGSGTGSMYEQYF

j_call: TRBJ1-1
v_call: TRBV6-5
d_call: NA
clone_size: few
cdr3_nt: TGTGCCAGCAGTTCGCCAGGGCTGGACACTGAAGCTTTCTTT
cdr3_aa: CASSSPGLDTEAFF

j_call: TRBJ1-5
v_call: TRBV2
d_call: NA
clone_size: few
cdr3_nt: TGTGCCAGCAGTGAATATGGACAGCAACTTAATCAGCCCCAGCATTTT
cdr3_aa: CASSEYGQQLNQPQHF

j_call: TRBJ1-1
v_call: TRBV29-1
d_call: NA
clone_size: NA
cdr3_nt: TGCAGCGCAAGCGAAAGGGGCAGGAACACTGAAGCTTTCTTT
cdr3_aa: CSASERGRNTEAFF

j_call: TRBJ2-1
v_call: TRBV5-1
d_call: TRBD2
clone_size: NA
cdr3_nt: TGCGCCAGCAGCTTGAGTCTAGCGGGGTTCAATGAGCAGTTCTTC
cdr3_aa: CASSLSLAGFNEQFF

j_call: TRBJ1-2
v_call: TRBV6-5
d_call: TRBD1
clone_size: NA
cdr3_nt: TGTGCCAGCAGTCCGGGACAGGGGGCGCGTGGCTACACCTTC
cdr3_aa: CASSPGQGARGYTF

j_call: TRBJ2-5
v_call: TRBV7-9
d_call: NA
clone_size: once
cdr3_nt: TGTGCCAGCAGCTTATTCACGGCGGAAGAGACCCAGTACTTC
cdr3_aa: CASSLFTAEETQYF

j_call: TRBJ2-7
v_call: TRBV18
d_call: TRBD2
clone_size: NA
cdr3_nt: TGTGCCAGCTCACCTAGCGGGAATTCCTACGAGCAGTACTTC
cdr3_aa: CASSPSGNSYEQYF

j_call: TRBJ2-7
v_call: TRBV5-1
d_call: NA
clone_size: NA
cdr3_nt: TGCGCCAGCAGCTTGGACACCTACGAGCAGTACTTC
cdr3_aa: CASSLDTYEQYF

j_call: TRBJ2-7
v_call: TRBV6-1
d_call: NA
clone_size: NA
cdr3_nt: TGTGCCAGCAGTGAGGTATTGCAGGGGCAGTCCGAGCAGTACTTC
cdr3_aa: CASSEVLQGQSEQYF

j_call: TRBJ2-5
v_call: TRBV5-1
d_call: NA
clone_size: NA
cdr3_nt: TGCGCCAGCAGCTTGGGGGGCCTCCAAGAGACCCAGTACTTC
cdr3_aa: CASSLGGLQETQYF

j_call: TRBJ1-3
v_call: TRBV6-1
d_call: NA
clone_size: NA
cdr3_nt: TGTGCCAGCAGCGAGGGGGAACAGGGAAACACCATATATTTT
cdr3_aa: CASSEGEQGNTIYF

j_call: TRBJ2-7
v_call: TRBV7-6
d_call: TRBD1
clone_size: NA
cdr3_nt: TGTGCCAGCAGCTTAGAGGGACAGTCGGACGAGCAGTACTTC
cdr3_aa: CASSLEGQSDEQYF

j_call: TRBJ2-1
v_call: TRBV7-7
d_call: TRBD2
clone_size: NA
cdr3_nt: TGTGCTAGCAGCGAGCTAGCGGGAGGCTACAATGAGCAGTTCTTC
cdr3_aa: CASSELAGGYNEQFF

j_call: TRBJ2-3
v_call: TRBV7-9
d_call: NA
clone_size: once
cdr3_nt: TGTGCCAGCAGCTTCGCCGCGATGATGGATACGCAGTATTTT
cdr3_aa: CASSFAAMMDTQYF

j_call: TRBJ1-2
v_call: TRBV7-2
d_call: NA
clone_size: NA
cdr3_nt: TGTGCCAGCAGCTCCTTGTTGGGGGGCTATGGCTACACCTTC
cdr3_aa: CASSSLLGGYGYTF

j_call: TRBJ1-1
v_call: TRBV4-2
d_call: TRBD1
clone_size: once
cdr3_nt: TGTGCCAGCAGCCAAGAGACAGGGGGAGGCACTGAAGCTTTCTTT
cdr3_aa: CASSQETGGGTEAFF

j_call: TRBJ2-7
v_call: TRBV9
d_call: TRBD2
clone_size: NA
cdr3_nt: TGTGCCAGCAGCGTAGGCGGGAGCACCCACGAGCAGTACTTC
cdr3_aa: CASSVGGSTHEQYF

j_call: TRBJ1-1
v_call: TRBV9
d_call: NA
clone_size: once
cdr3_nt: TGTGCCAGCAGCGTAGAGGTGGGGGCGAGAGCTTTCTTT
cdr3_aa: CASSVEVGARAFF

j_call: TRBJ1-2
v_call: TRBV5-4
d_call: NA
clone_size: NA
cdr3_nt: TGTGCCAGCAGTTCTAAAGTGGAGAACTATGGCTACACCTTC
cdr3_aa: CASSSKVENYGYTF

j_call: TRBJ2-1
v_call: TRBV7-9
d_call: TRBD2
clone_size: once
cdr3_nt: TGTGCCAGCAGCGCCCGACTAGCGGTTAGACTGAGGGAGCAGTTCTTC
cdr3_aa: CASSARLAVRLREQFF

j_call: TRBJ1-5
v_call: TRBV9
d_call: NA
clone_size: NA
cdr3_nt: TGTGCCAGCAGCGGAGGAGATGGAGGTTACAGCAATCAGCCCCAGCATTTT
cdr3_aa: CASSGGDGGYSNQPQHF

j_call: TRBJ2-7
v_call: TRBV27
d_call: NA
clone_size: NA
cdr3_nt: TGTGCCAGCAGTTTATCCCCTTTTTCCCCCGAGCAGTACTTC
cdr3_aa: CASSLSPFSPEQYF

j_call: TRBJ1-1
v_call: TRBV11-3
d_call: NA
clone_size: NA
cdr3_nt: TGTGCCAGCAGCTTACAGGGGAACACTGAAGCTTTCTTT
cdr3_aa: CASSLQGNTEAFF

j_call: TRBJ1-1
v_call: TRBV5-1
d_call: TRBD1
clone_size: NA
cdr3_nt: TGCGCCAGCAACAGACAGGGCGGAAACACTGAAGCTTTCTTT
cdr3_aa: CASNRQGGNTEAFF

j_call: TRBJ1-4
v_call: TRBV4-1
d_call: NA
clone_size: NA
cdr3_nt: TGCGCCAGCAGCTCGCCAAAACCCCTAGAAAAACTGTTTTTT
cdr3_aa: CASSSPKPLEKLFF

j_call: TRBJ1-1
v_call: TRBV10-3
d_call: TRBD1
clone_size: NA
cdr3_nt: TGTGCCATCAGAGGGACAGGGGACACTGAAGCTTTCTTT
cdr3_aa: CAIRGTGDTEAFF

j_call: TRBJ1-1
v_call: TRBV5-1
d_call: TRBD1
clone_size: NA
cdr3_nt: TGCGCCAGCAGCATTGACAGGGGGCGGGTGAACACTGAAGCTTTCTTT
cdr3_aa: CASSIDRGRVNTEAFF

j_call: TRBJ2-2
v_call: TRBV4-2
d_call: TRBD2
clone_size: NA
cdr3_nt: TGTGCCAGCAGCCAAGAAGGCGGGGGGCAGTCCACCGGGGAGCTGTTTTTT
cdr3_aa: CASSQEGGGQSTGELFF

j_call: TRBJ1-1
v_call: TRBV9
d_call: TRBD1
clone_size: NA
cdr3_nt: TGTGCCAGCAGCGTAGGGACAGGTCCTGAAGCTTTCTTT
cdr3_aa: CASSVGTGPEAFF

j_call: TRBJ2-7
v_call: TRBV6-1
d_call: NA
clone_size: NA
cdr3_nt: TGTGCCAGCAACCTCCCGGTTTACGAGCAGTACTTC
cdr3_aa: CASNLPVYEQYF

j_call: TRBJ2-1
v_call: TRBV5-1
d_call: TRBD2
clone_size: once
cdr3_nt: TGCGCCAGCAGCACCGCTAGCGGGGGGGCGCACAATGAGCAGTTCTTC
cdr3_aa: CASSTASGGAHNEQFF

j_call: TRBJ1-2
v_call: TRBV5-1
d_call: NA
clone_size: NA
cdr3_nt: TGCGCCAGCAGCCCGATACAAGGGGCGATTGGCTATGGCTACACCTTC
cdr3_aa: CASSPIQGAIGYGYTF

j_call: TRBJ2-7
v_call: TRBV5-1
d_call: NA
clone_size: NA
cdr3_nt: TGCGCCAGCAGCCCCGGTACTATGGCCCACGAGCAGTACTTC
cdr3_aa: CASSPGTMAHEQYF

j_call: TRBJ1-4
v_call: TRBV2
d_call: NA
clone_size: NA
cdr3_nt: TGTGCCAGCAGTCCAGATGAAAAACTGTTTTTT
cdr3_aa: CASSPDEKLFF

j_call: TRBJ1-2
v_call: TRBV5-6
d_call: NA
clone_size: NA
cdr3_nt: TGTGCCAGCAGCTTGGCGGGGGGGCCGCCCTTCTATGGCTACACCTTC
cdr3_aa: CASSLAGGPPFYGYTF

j_call: TRBJ1-3
v_call: TRBV7-6
d_call: NA
clone_size: once
cdr3_nt: TGTGCCAGCAGCTTAGGTGCCGGGGACTCTGGAAACACCATATATTTT
cdr3_aa: CASSLGAGDSGNTIYF

j_call: TRBJ2-5
v_call: TRBV4-1
d_call: TRBD2
clone_size: NA
cdr3_nt: TGCGCCAGCAGCGCACGTGGAGCGGGAGGTGTAGAGACCCAGTACTTC
cdr3_aa: CASSARGAGGVETQYF

j_call: TRBJ2-3
v_call: TRBV9
d_call: NA
clone_size: NA
cdr3_nt: TGTGCCAGCAGCGTAGCTCCGGGGGGCACAGATACGCAGTATTTT
cdr3_aa: CASSVAPGGTDTQYF

j_call: TRBJ2-2
v_call: TRBV4-1
d_call: NA
clone_size: once
cdr3_nt: TGCGCCAGCAGCCATTTGCATTTTCAAAGGGGCGGGGAGCTGTTTTTT
cdr3_aa: CASSHLHFQRGGELFF

j_call: TRBJ1-2
v_call: TRBV9
d_call: NA
clone_size: NA
cdr3_nt: TGTGCCAGCAGCGTGGGGGCAGGGAATGGCTACACCTTC
cdr3_aa: CASSVGAGNGYTF

j_call: TRBJ1-3
v_call: TRBV27
d_call: TRBD1
clone_size: NA
cdr3_nt: TGTGCCAGCAGCCGAGGGGGCGACGGGGACACCATATATTTT
cdr3_aa: CASSRGGDGDTIYF

j_call: TRBJ2-3
v_call: TRBV7-3
d_call: TRBD2
clone_size: NA
cdr3_nt: TGTGCCAGCAGCCTCAGGAGCGGGGGGTCTACTCGCACAGATACGCAGTATTTT
cdr3_aa: CASSLRSGGSTRTDTQYF